The rows below give T cell receptor beta chains drawn from one sample of a study of blood T cell repertoires in COVID-19. Method: immunoSEQ multiplex PCR; TCRdb's copy keeps in-frame clones and lacks some. The table has roughly 100,000 clones, roughly nine tenths seen once. The sequenced sample was peripheral blood. The receptors were sampled from a woman of 80 years or more with acute or convalescent COVID-19. Both conserved end residues are part of each CDR3. Each record gives: CDR3 protein, D gene, V gene, J gene. D genes are given only for firm matches.

CDR3aa: CSASKWKRGAYNEQFF
d_gene: TRBD2
v_gene: TRBV20-1
j_gene: TRBJ2-1

CDR3aa: CSVARGTSSYNEQFF
d_gene: -
v_gene: TRBV29-1
j_gene: TRBJ2-1

CDR3aa: CASSLYGDGYTF
d_gene: -
v_gene: TRBV7-8
j_gene: TRBJ1-2

CDR3aa: CASSSTGGNYEKLFF
d_gene: TRBD1
v_gene: TRBV28
j_gene: TRBJ1-4

CDR3aa: CATSGGVASGGLYQETQYF
d_gene: TRBD2
v_gene: TRBV24-1
j_gene: TRBJ2-5

CDR3aa: CASSLAPGRLYSGDF
d_gene: TRBD2
v_gene: TRBV5-5
j_gene: TRBJ2-7

CDR3aa: CASRLAGVYEQYF
d_gene: TRBD2
v_gene: TRBV2
j_gene: TRBJ2-7

CDR3aa: CASSLQGREKLFF
d_gene: TRBD1
v_gene: TRBV28
j_gene: TRBJ1-4

CDR3aa: CASSYQTGPSFALASYEQYF
d_gene: -
v_gene: TRBV2
j_gene: TRBJ2-7

CDR3aa: CASSMLPRGNIQYF
d_gene: -
v_gene: TRBV19
j_gene: TRBJ2-4

CDR3aa: CASSPGQGSYTF
d_gene: -
v_gene: TRBV6-5
j_gene: TRBJ1-2

CDR3aa: CASSLAPGAVNTEAFF
d_gene: -
v_gene: TRBV5-1
j_gene: TRBJ1-1

CDR3aa: CSASDTPEQYF
d_gene: -
v_gene: TRBV20-1
j_gene: TRBJ2-7

CDR3aa: CASSSGAGWNQPQHF
d_gene: -
v_gene: TRBV11-1
j_gene: TRBJ1-5

CDR3aa: CASSQDSTGPNYGYTF
d_gene: TRBD1
v_gene: TRBV4-2
j_gene: TRBJ1-2

CDR3aa: CASSRPTRRISYEQYF
d_gene: -
v_gene: TRBV28
j_gene: TRBJ2-7

CDR3aa: CASSEFFGGTSYGYTF
d_gene: -
v_gene: TRBV10-2
j_gene: TRBJ1-2

CDR3aa: CASRIDRLNTEAFF
d_gene: -
v_gene: TRBV6-5
j_gene: TRBJ1-1

CDR3aa: CASSSPGTANYGYTF
d_gene: -
v_gene: TRBV6-5
j_gene: TRBJ1-2

CDR3aa: CASRQDRGTYEQYF
d_gene: TRBD1
v_gene: TRBV19
j_gene: TRBJ2-7